One T cell receptor beta chain is described in this entry. The antigen remains undetermined. This record belongs to a study of T cell repertoires in cytomegalovirus infection. Background on the study: Epitope selection comprised recently identified HLA-C-restricted CMV epitopes and well-studied HLA-B-restricted CMV epitopes. Both a matching HLA type and CMV infection were indicated by public TCR beta signatures. General study results and limits: Of the TCR beta families, the public ones yielded a cumulative frequency that identified carriers of CMV plus the relevant HLA. The study found HLA-C-restricted CMV-specific TCR beta clonotypes dominating the ex vivo response.

Using its own MiXCR run on the reads, TCRdb lists one record per CDR3 protein. The sample lists 400,000 to 600,000 distinct CDR3 sequences; 40% to 50% were seen once. V dropped 1 base and J dropped 0 bases, with 13 bases sitting between them. Germline V gives CDR1 MNHNY, CDR2 SVGAGI (reference sequence). The CDR3 contains 16 residues. This specimen consisted of cultured PBMCs, obtained from culture after CMV antigen stimulation. This TCR derives from a human donor in good health (CMV status not recorded). Some clones in this sample may be carry-over from other donors' samples. The chain uses TRBV6-6 and TRBJ2-7, with unresolved D. For the CDR3, the DNA is TGTGCCAGCAGTTACTATGGTCTCTTGGGCTCCTACGAGCAGTACTTC. Protein: CASSYYGLLGSYEQYF.